These T cell receptor beta chains were read from a single sample in a study of circulating and synovial CD4+ cells in juvenile arthritis. Sequencing used immunoSEQ multiplex PCR; TCRdb keeps in-frame clones, though not all of them. This table has tens of thousands of clones, about 94% appearing once. Sequenced sample: CD4+ T cells from blood. Receptor source: a human donor with juvenile idiopathic arthritis. CDR3s include the opening cysteine and the closing phenylalanine or tryptophan. D genes are given only for firm matches. The size of a clone is reported for some rows only, either as once, few or many, or as a class for expanded clones.

length,J,V,size,D,CDR3,DNA
14,TRBJ2-5,TRBV5-6,-,-,CASSLALAAETQYF,TGTGCCAGCAGCTTGGCCTTAGCGGCAGAGACCCAGTACTTC
15,TRBJ2-7,TRBV4-1,-,-,CASSQDKYRAYEQYF,TGCGCCAGCAGCCAAGATAAGTACAGGGCCTACGAGCAGTACTTC
13,TRBJ1-2,TRBV6-5,-,TRBD1,CASRRQGGHGYTF,TGTGCCAGCAGGCGACAGGGGGGCCATGGCTACACCTTC
14,TRBJ2-5,TRBV7-2,-,-,CASSLLGGGETQYF,TGTGCCAGCAGCTTACTGGGGGGAGGAGAGACCCAGTACTTC
15,TRBJ2-1,TRBV30,-,TRBD2,CAWSAPRGKGNEQFF,TGTGCCTGGAGTGCCCCGCGGGGGAAGGGTAATGAGCAGTTCTTC
14,TRBJ1-2,TRBV2,-,TRBD1,CASSRQGSAYGYTF,TGTGCCAGCAGCCGACAGGGATCCGCCTATGGCTACACCTTC
17,TRBJ2-2,TRBV5-1,-,TRBD2,CASSGIVAGGGTGELFF,TGCGCCAGCAGCGGAATCGTAGCGGGGGGCGGTACCGGGGAGCTGTTTTTT
15,TRBJ2-5,TRBV6-1,-,-,CASRTPGSSQETQYF,TGTGCCAGCAGGACCCCGGGTAGTTCCCAAGAGACCCAGTACTTC
14,TRBJ1-2,TRBV6-5,-,-,CASSYSQANYGYTF,TGTGCCAGCAGTTACAGTCAGGCTAACTATGGCTACACCTTC
12,TRBJ1-2,TRBV10-3,-,-,CAISGQKDGYTF,TGTGCCATCAGTGGGCAGAAAGATGGCTACACCTTC
14,TRBJ2-7,TRBV5-1,-,TRBD1,CASSSGTGSYEQYF,TGCGCCAGCAGCTCGGGGACAGGCTCCTACGAGCAGTACTTC
14,TRBJ2-1,TRBV12-5,-,-,CASVMTGLYNEQFF,TGTGCTAGTGTTATGACAGGACTCTACAATGAGCAGTTCTTC
13,TRBJ1-2,TRBV19,-,TRBD1,CASRTGSNYGYTF,TGTGCCAGCAGGACAGGGAGTAACTATGGCTACACCTTC
14,TRBJ2-2,TRBV7-3,-,-,CASSPGINTGELFF,TGTGCCAGCAGCCCAGGGATTAACACCGGGGAGCTGTTTTTT
13,TRBJ2-7,TRBV18,-,-,CASAYGSFYEQYF,TGTGCCAGTGCCTACGGGAGCTTCTACGAGCAGTACTTC
15,TRBJ2-3,TRBV2,-,-,CASSVEAASTDTQYF,TGTGCCAGCAGTGTTGAAGCGGCTAGCACAGATACGCAGTATTTT
14,TRBJ2-5,TRBV5-1,-,-,CASSLDRVRETQYF,TGCGCCAGCAGCTTGGACAGGGTCCGAGAGACCCAGTACTTC
17,TRBJ2-2,TRBV7-9,-,-,CASSLAWGTTSNGELFF,TGTGCCAGCAGCTTAGCGTGGGGCACAACCAGTAACGGGGAGCTGTTTTTT
16,TRBJ2-7,TRBV6-6,-,-,CASSFIPGGRAYEQYF,TGTGCCAGCAGTTTTATCCCAGGTGGCAGGGCCTACGAGCAGTACTTC
15,TRBJ2-7,TRBV5-8,-,TRBD1,CASRQGVVSSYEQYF,TGTGCCAGCAGACAGGGGGTTGTAAGCTCCTACGAGCAGTACTTC
16,TRBJ1-3,TRBV5-6,few,-,CASSSLQGKAGNTIYF,TGTGCCAGCAGCTCCCTCCAGGGCAAGGCTGGAAACACCATATATTTT
14,TRBJ2-3,TRBV6-5,-,-,CASSYLQFTDTQYF,TGTGCCAGCAGTTACCTCCAGTTCACAGATACGCAGTATTTT
14,TRBJ1-2,TRBV2,-,-,CASSSRTADYGYTF,TGTGCCAGCAGCAGCCGGACAGCCGACTATGGCTACACCTTC
13,TRBJ2-3,TRBV29-1,-,TRBD2,CSASGGRTDTQYF,TGCAGCGCTAGCGGGGGACGCACAGATACGCAGTATTTT
15,TRBJ1-1,TRBV11-2,once,-,CASSSRTVMNTEAFF,TGTGCCAGCAGCAGCCGGACAGTCATGAACACTGAAGCTTTCTTT
14,TRBJ2-1,TRBV7-9,-,TRBD1,CASSFSQGANEQFF,TGTGCCAGCAGCTTCTCCCAGGGGGCTAATGAGCAGTTCTTC
16,TRBJ2-7,TRBV5-1,-,-,CASSPAFGGAGYEQYF,TGCGCCAGCAGCCCCGCCTTCGGGGGTGCGGGCTACGAGCAGTACTTC
12,TRBJ1-2,TRBV29-1,-,-,CSGIRSGYGYTF,TGCAGCGGAATCAGGTCCGGCTATGGCTACACCTTC
13,TRBJ2-7,TRBV13,-,-,CASSPLRGYEQYF,TGTGCCAGCAGTCCTCTAAGGGGTTACGAGCAGTACTTC
13,TRBJ2-1,TRBV5-1,-,-,CASSLARYNEQFF,TGCGCCAGCAGCTTGGCCCGCTACAATGAGCAGTTCTTC
17,TRBJ2-3,TRBV9,-,TRBD2,CASSVGVAGASTDTQYF,TGTGCCAGCAGCGTAGGGGTAGCGGGGGCTAGCACAGATACGCAGTATTTT
15,TRBJ2-7,TRBV4-2,-,TRBD1,CASSMRRTGGYEQYF,TGTGCCAGCAGCATGCGGAGGACAGGGGGCTACGAGCAGTACTTC
14,TRBJ2-2,TRBV6-5,-,-,CASSMQGSTGELFF,TGTGCCAGCAGTATGCAGGGCTCCACCGGGGAGCTGTTTTTT
13,TRBJ1-5,TRBV29-1,-,-,CSVVKGFGQPQHF,TGCAGCGTTGTAAAGGGGTTTGGGCAGCCCCAGCATTTT
14,TRBJ1-5,TRBV7-2,-,TRBD1,CASSPGQGNQPQHF,TGTGCCAGCAGCCCAGGACAGGGGAATCAGCCCCAGCATTTT
13,TRBJ1-6,TRBV5-5,-,-,CASSSPDGSPLHF,TGTGCCAGCAGCTCGCCTGATGGCTCCCCCCTCCACTTT
18,TRBJ2-3,TRBV19,-,TRBD1,CASSIDPRTGMGPDTQYF,TGTGCCAGTAGTATAGACCCTAGGACAGGGATGGGCCCAGATACGCAGTATTTT
12,TRBJ2-7,TRBV7-5,-,-,CVRSLGGFEQYF,TGTGTCAGAAGCTTAGGCGGGTTCGAGCAGTACTTC